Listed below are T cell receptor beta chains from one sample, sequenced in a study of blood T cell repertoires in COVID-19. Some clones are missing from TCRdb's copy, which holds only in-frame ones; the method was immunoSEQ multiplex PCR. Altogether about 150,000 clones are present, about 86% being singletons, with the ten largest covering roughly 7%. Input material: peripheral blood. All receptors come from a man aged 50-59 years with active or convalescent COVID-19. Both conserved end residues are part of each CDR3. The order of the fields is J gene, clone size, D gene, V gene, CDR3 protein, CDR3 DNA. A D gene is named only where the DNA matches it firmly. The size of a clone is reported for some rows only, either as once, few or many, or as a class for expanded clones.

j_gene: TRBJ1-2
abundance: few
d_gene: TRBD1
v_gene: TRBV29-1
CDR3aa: CSAGQGEGYTF
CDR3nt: TGCAGCGCAGGACAGGGCGAAGGCTACACCTTC

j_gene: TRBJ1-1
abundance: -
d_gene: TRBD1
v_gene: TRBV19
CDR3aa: CASSEDVRRQGRAFF
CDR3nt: TGTGCCAGTAGTGAAGATGTCCGGCGACAGGGGAGAGCTTTCTTT

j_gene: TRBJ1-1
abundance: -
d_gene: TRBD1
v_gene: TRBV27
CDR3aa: CASGGQGYTEAFF
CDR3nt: TGTGCCAGCGGTGGACAGGGGTACACTGAAGCTTTCTTT

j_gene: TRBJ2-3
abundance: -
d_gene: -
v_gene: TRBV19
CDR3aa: CASSGGGASADTQYF
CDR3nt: TGTGCCAGTAGCGGTGGGGGCGCGTCGGCAGATACGCAGTATTTT

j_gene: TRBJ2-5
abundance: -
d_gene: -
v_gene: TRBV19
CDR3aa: CASSLGGSQETQYF
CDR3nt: TGTGCCAGTAGTCTCGGGGGTAGCCAAGAGACCCAGTACTTC

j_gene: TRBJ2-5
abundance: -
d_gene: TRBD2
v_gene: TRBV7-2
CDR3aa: CASSSGLASETQYF
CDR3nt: TGTGCCAGCAGCTCGGGACTAGCGAGCGAGACCCAGTACTTC

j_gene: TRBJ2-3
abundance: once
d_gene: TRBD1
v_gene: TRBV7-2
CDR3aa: CASSRDRAEDTQYF
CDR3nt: TGTGCCAGCAGCCGGGACAGGGCGGAAGATACGCAGTATTTT

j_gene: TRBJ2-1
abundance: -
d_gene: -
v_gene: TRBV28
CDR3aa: CASSSAGSSSYNEQFF
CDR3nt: TGTGCCAGCAGTTCGGCCGGGTCTAGCTCCTACAATGAGCAGTTCTTC

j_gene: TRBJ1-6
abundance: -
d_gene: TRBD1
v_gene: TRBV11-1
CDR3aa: CASSSGQGNSPLHF
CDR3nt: TGTGCCAGCAGCTCGGGACAGGGAAATTCACCCCTCCACTTT

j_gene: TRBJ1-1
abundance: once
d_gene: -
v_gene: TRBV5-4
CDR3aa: CASSLDSLNTEAFF
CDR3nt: TGTGCCAGCAGCTTGGATAGCCTGAACACTGAAGCTTTCTTT

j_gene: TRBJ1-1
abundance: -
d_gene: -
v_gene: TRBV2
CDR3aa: CASSLETEAFF
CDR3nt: TGTGCCAGCAGTTTAGAAACTGAAGCTTTCTTT

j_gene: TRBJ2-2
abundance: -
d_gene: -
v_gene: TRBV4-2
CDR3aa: CASSQETGTPTGELFF
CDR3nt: TGTGCCAGCAGCCAAGAGACCGGGACTCCCACCGGGGAGCTGTTTTTT

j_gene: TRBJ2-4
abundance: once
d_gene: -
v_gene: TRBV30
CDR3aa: CAWSDIRLGGNIQYF
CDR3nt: TGTGCCTGGAGCGACATACGACTAGGCGGAAACATTCAGTACTTC

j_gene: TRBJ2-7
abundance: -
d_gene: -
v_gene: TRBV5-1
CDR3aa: CASSLVGLAYEQYF
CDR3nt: TGCGCCAGCAGCTTGGTTGGACTCGCCTACGAGCAGTACTTC

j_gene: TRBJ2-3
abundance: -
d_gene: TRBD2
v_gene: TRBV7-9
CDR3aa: CASSPPAGGPDTQYF
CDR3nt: TGTGCCAGCAGCCCCCCGGCGGGGGGCCCGGATACGCAGTATTTT

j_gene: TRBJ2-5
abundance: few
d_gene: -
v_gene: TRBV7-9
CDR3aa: CASSLGLLQETQYF
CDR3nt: TGTGCCAGCAGCCTGGGACTCCTCCAAGAGACCCAGTACTTC